Below are 25 T cell receptor beta chains sequenced from a single sample in a study of cytomegalovirus exposure and HLA in healthy donors. This PCR relied on a set of 60 Vbeta primers and 13 Jbeta primers. Clones were sequenced by immunoSEQ multiplex PCR, and TCRdb holds only the in-frame ones, with some missing. Of about 160,000 clones in the sample, 84% were seen once. What was sequenced was PBMCs. The receptor source for this set is a man aged 18 to 29 in good health and CMV-seronegative.

This sequence joins TRBV19 and TRBJ1-5; maybe TRBD1 (5 bases). This CDR3 comprises 15 residues. V was clipped by 3 bases and J by 7 bases, with 16 bases between them. Germline V CDR1 and CDR2: LNHDA, SQIVND (reference sequence). The CDR3 coding sequence is TGTGCCAGTAGTATTAAGGGGTCCTACAAGCAGCCCCAGCATTTT. This gives the protein CASSIKGSYKQPQHF. Based on the CDR3 plus reference TRBV19 and TRBJ1-5, the full variable domain is DGGITQSPKYLFRKEGQNVTLSCEQNLNHDAMYWYRQDPGQGLRLIYYSQIVNDFQKGDIAEGYSVSREKKESFPLTVTSAQKNPTAFYLCASSIKGSYKQPQHFGDGTRLSIL.

This chain connects TRBV6-6 to TRBJ2-1; D possibly corresponds to TRBD2 (6 bases). The CDR3 sequence is 14 residues long. Germline CDR1 MNHNY, CDR2 SVGAGI (reference sequence). Trimming removed 0 bases at V and 7 bases at J, with 10 bases between. The CDR3 bases are TGTGCCAGCAGTTACTCGGGGGGACGGAATGAGCAGTTCTTC. Translated: CASSYSGGRNEQFF.

The chain links TRBV5-6 to TRBJ2-1, with 9 bases lining up with TRBD1. Germline CDR1 is SGHDT and CDR2 is YYEEEE. After removal of 4 bases from V and 8 bases from J, the junction contained 10 bases not matched to a gene. The CDR3 covers 15 residues. CDR3 protein: CASSRPDRGKDEQFF. CDR3 in DNA: TGTGCCAGCAGCAGGCCGGACAGGGGAAAGGATGAGCAGTTCTTC.

The chain has TRBV6-5 and TRBJ1-5; 8 bases agree with TRBD1. The germline gives CDR1 MNHEY, CDR2 SVGAGI. The CDR3 runs 13 residues. V lost 6 bases and J lost 4; bases outside the gene matches: 2. CDR3: CASRRDRNQPQHF. The CDR3, as DNA: TGTGCCAGCAGAAGGGACAGGAATCAGCCCCAGCATTTT.

The chain employs TRBV15 and TRBJ2-5; D may be TRBD1 (5 bases). Trimming removed 0 bases at V and 4 bases at J, with 9 bases between. CDR1 is LNHNV, CDR2 YYDKDF, per germline (reference sequence). CDR3 length equals 14 residues. The CDR3 is CATSRDQGGETQYF. CDR3 bases: TGTGCCACCAGCAGAGACCAGGGCGGAGAGACCCAGTACTTC. The full variable domain, its missing parts supplied by reference TRBV15 and TRBJ2-5, is DAMVIQNPRYQVTQFGKPVTLSCSQTLNHNVMYWYQQKSSQAPKLLFHYYDKDFNNEADTPDNFQSRRPNTSFCFLDIRSPGLGDTAMYLCATSRDQGGETQYFGPGTRLLVL.

The V and J genes are TRBV5-1 and TRBJ2-5; D unclear. Germline loops: CDR1 SGHRS, CDR2 YFSETQ. V lost 2 bases to trimming and J lost 0 bases, with 8 bases between them. This CDR3 has 14 residues. The CDR3 coding sequence is TGCGCCAGCAGCTTTGGAGTTAACCAAGAGACCCAGTACTTC. The encoded protein is CASSFGVNQETQYF.

This chain links TRBV7-3 with TRBJ1-5, with a possible D match to TRBD1 (6 bases). The CDR3 contains 13 residues. Germline CDR1 is SGHTA and CDR2 is FQGTGA. V was trimmed by 5 bases and J by 3 bases, leaving 8 bases between them. The CDR3 sequence: CASSPGVNQPQHF. CDR3 DNA: TGTGCCAGCAGCCCAGGGGTCAATCAGCCCCAGCATTTT.

This clone was detected only a few times. The V and J genes are TRBV2 and TRBJ2-3; TRBD2 matches at 11 bases. With V trimmed by 3 bases and J by 6 bases, 11 bases remained unmatched. CDR1 is SNHLY, CDR2 FYNNEI, per germline. The CDR3 length is 17 residues. The CDR3: CASSEVGLAGGEDTQYF. CDR3 DNA sequence: TGTGCCAGCAGTGAGGTCGGATTAGCGGGGGGGGAGGATACGCAGTATTTT. The complete variable domain, with remaining parts taken from reference TRBV2 and TRBJ2-3, reads EPEVTQTPSHQVTQMGQEVILRCVPISNHLYFYWYRQILGQKVEFLVSFYNNEISEKSEIFDDQFSVERPDGSNFTLKIRSTKLEDSAMYFCASSEVGLAGGEDTQYFGPGTRLTVL.

The chain employs TRBV30 and TRBJ1-3, with D uncertain. The CDR3 has 14 residues. Germline lookup yields CDR1 GTSNPN and CDR2 SVGIG (reference sequence). Trimming left V 0 bases short and J 8 bases short, with 14 bases between. The DNA for the CDR3 is TGTGCCTGGAGTGTACTCCCGGGTGCGGACACCATATATTTT. Protein sequence: CAWSVLPGADTIYF.

In DNA, the CDR3 is TGTGCCACCCAAGGGACAGGGGCTCACCTAATCTATGGCTACACCTTC. Translating it yields CATQGTGAHLIYGYTF. V and J are TRBV27 and TRBJ1-2, with 10 bases fitting TRBD1. This CDR3 contains 16 residues. V lost 10 bases, J lost 4 bases, and 15 bases stayed unmatched. The germline V gene has CDR1 MNHEY and CDR2 SMNVEV (reference sequence).

The chain is built from TRBV5-6 and TRBJ1-5; D is ambiguous. Germline CDR1 reads SGHDT; CDR2 reads YYEEEE. There are 17 residues in the CDR3. V shed 1 base and J shed 5 bases, with 19 bases lying between them. The DNA for the CDR3 is TGTGCCAGCAGCTTGTACGGACCCCCGGGGTTCGATCAGCCCCAGCATTTT. As protein: CASSLYGPPGFDQPQHF.

The chain couples TRBV15 to TRBJ2-1; 8 bases agree with TRBD2. This CDR3 comprises 14 residues. J lost 7 bases, V lost 0 bases, and 2 bases had no gene match. CDR1 and CDR2 from the germline V gene are LNHNV and YYDKDF (reference sequence). The CDR3 DNA reads TGTGCCACCAGCAGAGATGGGACTAGTAATGAGCAGTTCTTC. Its protein is CATSRDGTSNEQFF.

This clone was seen once. The V gene is TRBV23-1, the J gene TRBJ2-5; TRBD1 aligns across 9 bases. TRBV23-1 is placed among ORFs of uncertain function. The CDR3 has 19 amino acids. V dropped 4 bases and J dropped 1; count of bases not matched to a gene: 16. CDR3 nucleotides: TGCGCCAGCAGTCCCAAAGGTCCCGGGACAGGGCTTCGCCAAGAGACCCAGTACTTC. Translation: CASSPKGPGTGLRQETQYF.

CDR3 sequence reads: CASTPDSATNTDTQYF. The CDR3 DNA reads as TGTGCCAGCACCCCGGACAGTGCCACAAACACAGATACGCAGTATTTT. J is TRBJ2-3 and V is TRBV7-8; D perhaps matches TRBD1 (6 bases). CDR3 length equals 16 residues. Germline CDR1 is SGHVS and CDR2 is FQNEAQ. Trimming removed 7 bases at V and 2 bases at J, with 19 bases between.

This clone was picked up a small number of times. V and J are TRBV13 and TRBJ1-6, with D perhaps matching TRBD1 (5 bases). The CDR3 length is 17 residues. Germline CDR1 PRHDT, CDR2 FYEKMQ (reference sequence). V was pared by 2 bases and J by 0 bases, with 11 bases between. The CDR3 DNA sequence: TGTGCCAGCAGCTTACAGGGCCCCGACTCCTATAATTCACCCCTCCACTTT. Its protein is CASSLQGPDSYNSPLHF.

This chain uses TRBV19 with TRBJ1-2, with 9 nucleotides matching TRBD1. The CDR3 consists of 15 residues. J lost 4 bases, V lost 5 bases, and 8 bases had no gene match. Germline V gene sequence: CDR1 LNHDA, CDR2 SQIVND (reference sequence). CDR3 DNA: TGTGCCAGTAGTCTCACGGGACAGGGACGCTATGGCTACACCTTC. This sequence encodes CASSLTGQGRYGYTF.

The chain links TRBV15 to TRBJ2-5; D unclear. The germline V gene encodes CDR1 LNHNV and CDR2 YYDKDF (reference sequence). This CDR3 contains 15 residues. Trimming took off 0 bases at V and 2 bases at J, with 10 bases between the two ends. CDR3 amino acids: CATSRDWRQQETQYF. The CDR3, as DNA: TGTGCCACCAGCAGAGATTGGCGGCAACAAGAGACCCAGTACTTC. Supplemented by reference TRBV15 and TRBJ2-5, the full variable domain reads DAMVIQNPRYQVTQFGKPVTLSCSQTLNHNVMYWYQQKSSQAPKLLFHYYDKDFNNEADTPDNFQSRRPNTSFCFLDIRSPGLGDTAMYLCATSRDWRQQETQYFGPGTRLLVL.

V and J are TRBV27 and TRBJ2-2, with 8 bases that match TRBD2. Trimming cost V 2 bases and J 1 base; bases outside gene matches: 6. Germline CDR1 reads MNHEY; CDR2 reads SMNVEV (reference sequence). CDR3 length: 17 residues. In DNA form, the CDR3 reads TGTGCCAGCAGTTTAGGTGCGGGGGGCTGGAACACCGGGGAGCTGTTTTTT. It is translated as CASSLGAGGWNTGELFF.

This clone was seen a few times. V gene TRBV18 combines with J gene TRBJ1-4, with a weak D call TRBD1 (5 bases). V lost 1 base, J lost 5 bases, and 11 bases lay in between. The CDR3 has 15 amino acids. Germline lookup yields CDR1 KGHSH and CDR2 LQKENI. The CDR3 loop is CASSPRQGLNEKLFF. The CDR3 region has the DNA TGTGCCAGCTCACCACGGCAGGGTTTAAATGAAAAACTGTTTTTT.

This rearrangement joins TRBV5-1 to TRBJ2-6; 13 bases are a match to TRBD2. Trimming removed 4 bases from V and 0 bases from J; junction bases left unmatched: 4. CDR3 length: 18 amino acids. The V gene's germline CDR1 is SGHRS and CDR2 YFSETQ. The CDR3 coding sequence is TGCGCCAGCAGCGCGGGGACTAGCGGGAACTCTGGGGCCAACGTCCTGACTTTC. It codes for CASSAGTSGNSGANVLTF.

V and J are TRBV5-4 and TRBJ1-2; perhaps TRBD1 as D (5 bases). The CDR3 length is 17 residues. Germline loops: CDR1 SGHNT, CDR2 YYREEE (reference sequence). V was cut by 4 bases and J by 3 bases, with 22 bases left in between. CDR3 nucleotide sequence: TGTGCCAGCAGCCTGGACCCAGGGATCCCGGGTCACTATGGCTACACCTTC. It translates to CASSLDPGIPGHYGYTF. The whole variable domain, remainder taken from reference TRBV5-4 and TRBJ1-2, is ETGVTQSPTHLIKTRGQQVTLRCSSQSGHNTVSWYQQALGQGPQFIFQYYREEENGRGNFPPRFSGLQFPNYSSELNVNALELDDSALYLCASSLDPGIPGHYGYTFGSGTRLTVV.

This sequence joins TRBV6-5 and TRBJ2-1; TRBD2 is a possible D gene (6 bases). V shed 2 bases and J shed 6 bases, with 17 bases lying between them. The CDR3 is 16 amino acids. Looked up from germline, CDR1 is MNHEY and CDR2 is SVGAGI. CDR3 DNA: TGTGCCAGCAGTTACCCGAAGGGCGGGGCAGGCAATGAGCAGTTCTTC. Translated, it gives CASSYPKGGAGNEQFF.

This chain links TRBV27 with TRBJ2-7; a possible D gene is TRBD1 (6 bases). The germline gives CDR1 MNHEY, CDR2 SMNVEV (reference sequence). Trimming cost V 7 bases and J 7 bases, with 17 bases left between them. The CDR3 has 13 residues. The CDR3 reads CASTPQGFREQYF. The CDR3 DNA is TGTGCCAGCACCCCTCAGGGGTTTCGTGAGCAGTACTTC.

This chain's CDR3 is CASSVGTVSYGYTF. CDR3 DNA: TGTGCCAGCAGCGTTGGGACAGTCTCCTATGGCTACACCTTC. The chain links TRBV13 to TRBJ1-2; 7 positions match TRBD1. The CDR3 is 14 amino acids. V trimming: 5 bases; J trimming: 4 bases; junction bases outside the gene matches: 7. The germline V gene encodes CDR1 PRHDT and CDR2 FYEKMQ (reference sequence).

This chain uses TRBV7-6 with TRBJ1-4, with 7 bases lining up with TRBD1. J gave up 0 bases and V 1 base, and 8 bases lay outside the gene matches. The CDR3 has 18 amino acids. The V gene's germline CDR1 is SGHVS and CDR2 FNYEAQ. The CDR3 nucleotides read TGTGCCAGCAGCTTAGTGATCAGGGGGGAAGCAACTAATGAAAAACTGTTTTTT. Translating gives CASSLVIRGEATNEKLFF.